This TCR beta chain appears in the sequencing data of a study of T cell changes during pregnancy in multiple sclerosis. This clone was seen a handful of times. Assay: immunoSEQ multiplex PCR; the TCRdb copy retains only in-frame clones and omits some. Here the sample spans roughly 47,000 clones, 75% to 90% being singletons. Trimming at V came to 8 bases and at J to 6 bases, leaving 4 bases not matched to a gene. The CDR3 extends over 13 amino acids. Germline CDR1 and CDR2: MNHEY and SVGAGI. The sequence derives from a female donor with multiple sclerosis, enrolled in a pregnancy study. The rearrangement joins TRBV6-5 to TRBJ2-1, with 10 bases fitting TRBD1. The material sequenced was CD8+ T cells from peripheral blood mononuclear cells, taken in the second trimester of pregnancy. In nucleotides, the CDR3 is TGTGCCAGCGGGACAGGGGCCCTCAATGAGCAGTTCTTC. It specifies CASGTGALNEQFF.